Sequencing of this TCR beta chain was carried out in a study of cytomegalovirus exposure and HLA in healthy donors (dated by TCRdb to between 2016 and 2019). At the level of the whole study: The approximately 710 repertoires of the first cohort and the 95 to 150 validation repertoires were produced on the same platform, according to a later analysis. To predict cytomegalovirus infection status, the study combined high-throughput TCR immunosequencing, statistical association of individual TCRs with disease status, and machine learning. The study aimed to test whether signatures of past pathogen exposure could be identified by cataloging public T cell receptors. Besides the first cohort of roughly 640 subjects, a separate validation cohort made up of 95 to 150 different subjects was used. Study-wide conclusions, independent of this receptor: In a later analysis, TCRs clustered in the first cohort were found to also tend to co-occur in the roughly 130 validation repertoires, with 90% to 95% of cluster scores above 0. A total of fewer than 200 TCR beta chains were listed by the study as associated with cytomegalovirus. Cytomegalovirus status was reported to be diagnosed by the classifier with high specificity and sensitivity in both the original and validation cohorts. Across donors, most TCR sequences were observed very rarely, whereas some public TCRs were present in many individuals. The validation cohort had no HLA typing available for a later analysis, so co-occurrence within that cohort was assessed over all 120 or so repertoires. It was suggested by the authors that the approach could potentially be generalized to other disease states and immunological phenotypes. A few of the identified cytomegalovirus-associated TCR beta chains were confirmed in vitro to be specific for cytomegalovirus antigens.

A note on this clone: This receptor's antigen is unknown. Per-base quality was not reported, and no clone a single base away is much larger than it.

Spanning cysteine to phenylalanine, the CDR3 consists of 15 amino acids. Only the CDR3 region is kept as DNA, spanning 45 bases read in frame from base 1. From the germline V gene, CDR1 is SGHVS and CDR2 is FQNEAQ. The junction shows trimming of 0 bases on V and 6 bases on J, and the gene matches do not reach 4 bases of it. Separate from the roughly 700-subject first cohort, the validation cohort of over 90 subjects was the group to which the donors belonged. The library was produced with the immunoSEQ multiplex PCR assay. Per the authors' processing: To diagnose cytomegalovirus status from the catalog of TCR beta chain sequences, a statistical classification framework was built. TCRdb stores this immuneACCESS table with in-frame sequences only. Part of the clones is absent; in the studies checked, under half of the shortfall reflects unresolved V genes, and no reason is known for the rest. D and trimming come from the DNA, and the V and J calls and clone size come from that table. Within this sample are 150,000 to 200,000 clones, with about four fifths of them counted one time only. The ten largest clones represent 10% of the sample.

The source of this sequence is a man between 25 and 39 years old in good health and CMV-seropositive. The sequenced material came from PBMCs. The rearrangement joined TRBV7-8 to TRBJ1-5; 8 middle bases align to TRBD1. For the CDR3, the sequence is CASSLAGQGGQPQHF. The DNA is as follows: TGTGCCAGCAGCTTAGCTGGACAGGGTGGTCAGCCCCAGCATTTT.